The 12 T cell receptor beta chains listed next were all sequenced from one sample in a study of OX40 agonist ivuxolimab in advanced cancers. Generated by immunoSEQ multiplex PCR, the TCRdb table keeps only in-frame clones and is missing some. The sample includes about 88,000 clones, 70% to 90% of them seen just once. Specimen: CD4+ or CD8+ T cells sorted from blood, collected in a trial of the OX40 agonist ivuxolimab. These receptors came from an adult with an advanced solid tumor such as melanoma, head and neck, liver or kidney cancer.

This chain's CDR3 is CASSPPLAENTGELFF. CDR3 sequence (DNA): TGTGCCAGCTCACCACCACTAGCGGAGAACACCGGGGAGCTGTTTTTT. The chain couples TRBV18 to TRBJ2-2; 8 positions agree with TRBD2. The germline CDR1 and CDR2 sequences are KGHSH and LQKENI. Trimming removed 0 bases from V and 1 base from J; junction bases left unmatched: 1. The CDR3 totals 16 residues.

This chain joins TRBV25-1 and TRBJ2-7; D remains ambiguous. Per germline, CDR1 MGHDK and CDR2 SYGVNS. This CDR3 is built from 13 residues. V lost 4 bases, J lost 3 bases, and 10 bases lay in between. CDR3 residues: CASSVGYGYEQYF. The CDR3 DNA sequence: TGTGCCAGCAGTGTAGGGTATGGCTACGAGCAGTACTTC.

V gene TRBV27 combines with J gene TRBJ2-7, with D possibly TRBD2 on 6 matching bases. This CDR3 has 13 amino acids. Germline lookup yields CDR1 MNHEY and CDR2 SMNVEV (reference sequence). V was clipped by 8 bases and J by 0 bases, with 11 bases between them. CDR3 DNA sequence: TGTGCCAGCGGACGGGACTCCTCCTACGAGCAGTACTTC. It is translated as CASGRDSSYEQYF.

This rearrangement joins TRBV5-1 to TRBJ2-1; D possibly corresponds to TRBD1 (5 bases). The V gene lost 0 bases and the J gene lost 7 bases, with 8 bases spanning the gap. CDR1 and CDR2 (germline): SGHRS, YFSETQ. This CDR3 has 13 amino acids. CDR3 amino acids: CASSLEGRNEQFF. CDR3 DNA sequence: TGCGCCAGCAGCTTGGAGGGGCGGAATGAGCAGTTCTTC.

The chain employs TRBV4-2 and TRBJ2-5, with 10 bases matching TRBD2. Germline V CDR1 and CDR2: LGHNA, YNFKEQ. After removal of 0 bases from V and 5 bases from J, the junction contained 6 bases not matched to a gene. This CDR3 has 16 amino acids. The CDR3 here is CASSQDSAGGAETQYF. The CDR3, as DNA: TGTGCCAGCAGCCAAGATTCAGCGGGAGGGGCGGAGACCCAGTACTTC.

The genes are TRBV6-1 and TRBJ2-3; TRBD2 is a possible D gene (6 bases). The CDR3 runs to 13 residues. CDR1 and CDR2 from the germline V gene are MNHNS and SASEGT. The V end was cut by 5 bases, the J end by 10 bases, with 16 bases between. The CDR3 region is CASSLSWRGAQYF. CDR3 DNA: TGTGCCAGCAGTCTATCCTGGAGGGGTGCGCAGTATTTT.

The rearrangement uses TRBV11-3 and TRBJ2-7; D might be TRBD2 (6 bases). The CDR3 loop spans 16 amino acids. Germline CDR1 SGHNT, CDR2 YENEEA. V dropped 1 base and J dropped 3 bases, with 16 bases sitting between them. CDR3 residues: CASSLGSGTDHYEQYF. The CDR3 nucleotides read TGTGCCAGCAGCTTAGGGTCCGGGACTGACCACTACGAGCAGTACTTC.

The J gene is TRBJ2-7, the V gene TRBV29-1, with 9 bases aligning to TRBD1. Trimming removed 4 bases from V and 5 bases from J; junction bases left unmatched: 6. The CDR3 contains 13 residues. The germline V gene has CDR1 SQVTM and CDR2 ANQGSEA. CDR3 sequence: CSVVLQGAHEQYF. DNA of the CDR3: TGCAGCGTTGTCTTACAGGGGGCACACGAGCAGTACTTC.

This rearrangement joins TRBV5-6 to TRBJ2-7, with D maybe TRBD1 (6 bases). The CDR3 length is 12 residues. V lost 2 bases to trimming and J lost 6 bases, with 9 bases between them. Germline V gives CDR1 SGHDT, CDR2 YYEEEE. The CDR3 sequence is CASSFTGLEQYF. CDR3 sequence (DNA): TGTGCCAGCAGCTTTACAGGGCTCGAGCAGTACTTC.

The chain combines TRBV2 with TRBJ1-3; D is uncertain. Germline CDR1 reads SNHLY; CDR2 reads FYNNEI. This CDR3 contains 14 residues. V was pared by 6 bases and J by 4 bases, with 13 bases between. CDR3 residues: CASSLSPAGNTIYF. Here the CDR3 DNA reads TGTGCCAGCAGCTTGTCTCCGGCCGGAAACACCATATATTTT.

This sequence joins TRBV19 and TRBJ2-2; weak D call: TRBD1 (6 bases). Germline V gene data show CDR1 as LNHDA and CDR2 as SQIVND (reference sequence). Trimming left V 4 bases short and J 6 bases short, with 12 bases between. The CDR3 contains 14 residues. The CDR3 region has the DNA TGTGCCAGTAGTAGCCGCACAGGGTCCGGGGAGCTGTTTTTT. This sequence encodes CASSSRTGSGELFF.

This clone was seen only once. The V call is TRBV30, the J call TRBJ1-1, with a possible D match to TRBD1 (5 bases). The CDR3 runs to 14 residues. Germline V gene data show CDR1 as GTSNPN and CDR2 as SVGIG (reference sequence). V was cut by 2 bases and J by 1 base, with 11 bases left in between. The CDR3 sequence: CAWSMGPWNTEAFF. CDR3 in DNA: TGTGCCTGGAGTATGGGGCCGTGGAACACTGAAGCTTTCTTT.